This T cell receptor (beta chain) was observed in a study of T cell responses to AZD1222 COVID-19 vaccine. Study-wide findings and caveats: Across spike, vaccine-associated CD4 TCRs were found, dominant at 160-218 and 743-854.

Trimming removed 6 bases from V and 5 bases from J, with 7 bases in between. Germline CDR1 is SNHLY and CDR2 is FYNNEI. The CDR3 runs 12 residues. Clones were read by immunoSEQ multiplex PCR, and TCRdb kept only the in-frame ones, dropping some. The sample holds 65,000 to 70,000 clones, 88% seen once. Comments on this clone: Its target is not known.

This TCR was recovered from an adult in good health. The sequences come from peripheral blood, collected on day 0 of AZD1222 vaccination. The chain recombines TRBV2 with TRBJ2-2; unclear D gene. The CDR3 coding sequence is TGTGCCAGCAGACCGGTTACCGGGGAGCTGTTTTTT. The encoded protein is CASRPVTGELFF.